The clone carrying this T cell receptor (beta chain) was seen more than once but under ten times. Its antigen is not known. This sample is part of a study of cytomegalovirus exposure and HLA in healthy donors. General observations from the study: One later analysis reportedly identified an Asian-associated ancestry cluster that showed fewer N-insertions than the roughly 620-donor mean.

Germline V gene lookup returns CDR1 SNHLY and CDR2 FYNNEI. After removal of 2 bases from V and 9 bases from J, the junction contained 5 bases not matched to a gene. The CDR3 has 15 residues. PCR involved 60 Vbeta and 13 Jbeta primers. Produced via immunoSEQ multiplex PCR; TCRdb's table is partial and in-frame only. The sample has approximately 120,000 clones, about 80% seen once. This TCR derives from a woman between 45 and 60 years old in good health and CMV-seropositive. The sample taken for sequencing was PBMCs. The chain couples TRBV2 to TRBJ2-1; 12 positions agree with TRBD2. Written as DNA, the CDR3 is TGTGCCAGCAGTGAATCTAGCGGGGGGGCGACTGAGCAGTTCTTC. Amino acid sequence: CASSESSGGATEQFF.